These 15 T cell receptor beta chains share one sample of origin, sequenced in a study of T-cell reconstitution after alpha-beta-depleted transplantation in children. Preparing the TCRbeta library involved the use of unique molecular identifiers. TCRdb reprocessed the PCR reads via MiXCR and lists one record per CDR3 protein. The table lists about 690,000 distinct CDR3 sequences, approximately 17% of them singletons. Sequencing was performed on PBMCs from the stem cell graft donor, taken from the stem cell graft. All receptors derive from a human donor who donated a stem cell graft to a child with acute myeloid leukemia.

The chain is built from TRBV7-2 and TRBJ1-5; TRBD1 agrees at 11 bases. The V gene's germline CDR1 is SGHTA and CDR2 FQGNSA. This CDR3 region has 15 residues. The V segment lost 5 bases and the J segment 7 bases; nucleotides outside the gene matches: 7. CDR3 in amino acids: CASSPRTGGDQPQHF. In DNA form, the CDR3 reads TGTGCCAGCAGCCCCCGGACAGGGGGCGACCAGCCCCAGCATTTT.

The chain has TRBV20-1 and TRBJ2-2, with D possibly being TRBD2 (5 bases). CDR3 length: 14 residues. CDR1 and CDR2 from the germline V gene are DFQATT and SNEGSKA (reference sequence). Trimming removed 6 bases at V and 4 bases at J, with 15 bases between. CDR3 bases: TGCAGTGCGAGTAGGTGGGAGTCCACCGGGGAGCTGTTTTTT. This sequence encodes CSASRWESTGELFF.

The CDR3 DNA reads as TGCAGTGCTATACCTAGAGAGGGGGGGCAAGAGACCCAGTACTTC. It translates to CSAIPREGGQETQYF. The rearrangement joins TRBV20-1 to TRBJ2-5; D possibly corresponds to TRBD2 (7 bases). This CDR3 contains 15 residues. Per the germline V gene, CDR1 is DFQATT and CDR2 is SNEGSKA (reference sequence). V was clipped by 4 bases and J by 2 bases, with 17 bases between them.

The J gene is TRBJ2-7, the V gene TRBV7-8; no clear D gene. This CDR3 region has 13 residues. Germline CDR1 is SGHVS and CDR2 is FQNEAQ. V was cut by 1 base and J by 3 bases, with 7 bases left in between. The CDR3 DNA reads TGTGCCAGCAGCTTAGAAGTCCTCTACGAGCAGTACTTC. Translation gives CASSLEVLYEQYF.

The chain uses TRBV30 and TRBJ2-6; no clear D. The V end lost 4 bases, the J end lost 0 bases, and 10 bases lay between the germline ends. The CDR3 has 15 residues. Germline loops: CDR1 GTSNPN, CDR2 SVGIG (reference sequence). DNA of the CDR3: TGTGCCTGGACCAGTCGGGCCTCTGGGGCCAACGTCCTGACTTTC. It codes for CAWTSRASGANVLTF.

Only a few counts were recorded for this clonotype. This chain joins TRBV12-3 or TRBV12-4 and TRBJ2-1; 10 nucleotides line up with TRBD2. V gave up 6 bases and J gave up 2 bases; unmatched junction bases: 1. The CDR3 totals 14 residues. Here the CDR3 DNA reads TGTGCCAGCAGGGGACTAGCGACCTACAATGAGCAGTTCTTC. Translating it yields CASRGLATYNEQFF.

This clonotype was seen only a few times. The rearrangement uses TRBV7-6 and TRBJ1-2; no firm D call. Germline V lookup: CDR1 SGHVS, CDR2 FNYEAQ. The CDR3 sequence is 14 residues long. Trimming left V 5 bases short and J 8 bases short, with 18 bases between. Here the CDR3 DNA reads TGTGCCAGCAGCCCCCTCGGGGAAGGGTCGGGCTACACCTTC. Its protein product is CASSPLGEGSGYTF.

CDR3 sequence: CASSLPFTGSADTQYF. Here the CDR3 DNA reads TGTGCCAGCAGCTTACCTTTCACAGGGAGTGCAGATACGCAGTATTTT. The chain uses TRBV7-6 and TRBJ2-3; D may be TRBD1 (6 bases). With 2 bases removed from V and 4 bases from J, the gap between germline ends came to 16 bases. Germline V CDR1 and CDR2: SGHVS, FNYEAQ. This CDR3 spans 16 amino acids.

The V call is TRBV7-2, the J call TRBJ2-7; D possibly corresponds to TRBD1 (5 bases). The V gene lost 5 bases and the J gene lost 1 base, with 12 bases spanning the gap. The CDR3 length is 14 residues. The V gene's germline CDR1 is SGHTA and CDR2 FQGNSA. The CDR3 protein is CASSLATASYEQYF. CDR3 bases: TGTGCCAGCAGCCTGGCGACAGCATCCTACGAGCAGTACTTC. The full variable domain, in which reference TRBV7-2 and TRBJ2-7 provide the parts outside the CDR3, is GAGVSQSPSNKVTEKGKDVELRCDPISGHTALYWYRQSLGQGLEFLIYFQGNSAPDKSGLPSDRFSAERTGGSVSTLTIQRTQQEDSAVYLCASSLATASYEQYFGPGTRLTVT.

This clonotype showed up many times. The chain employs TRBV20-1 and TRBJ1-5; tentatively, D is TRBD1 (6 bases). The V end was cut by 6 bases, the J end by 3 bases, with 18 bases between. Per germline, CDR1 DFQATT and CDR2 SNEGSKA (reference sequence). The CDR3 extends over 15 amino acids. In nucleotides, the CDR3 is TGCAGTGCAGCCTCAGGGGCCCGTCCCAATCAGCCCCAGCATTTT. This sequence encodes CSAASGARPNQPQHF.

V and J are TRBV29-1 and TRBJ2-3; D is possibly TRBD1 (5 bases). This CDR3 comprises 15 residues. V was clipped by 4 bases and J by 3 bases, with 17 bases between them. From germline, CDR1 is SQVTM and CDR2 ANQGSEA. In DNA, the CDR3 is TGCAGCGTTGCAGGGAAGCCATCTGGGACAGATACGCAGTATTTT. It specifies CSVAGKPSGTDTQYF.

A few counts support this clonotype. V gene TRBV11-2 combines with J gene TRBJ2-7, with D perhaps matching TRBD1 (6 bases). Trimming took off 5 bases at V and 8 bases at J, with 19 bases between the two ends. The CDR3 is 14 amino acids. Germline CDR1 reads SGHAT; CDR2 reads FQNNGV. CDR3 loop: CASSPSRDTLQQYF. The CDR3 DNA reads TGTGCCAGCAGCCCCTCCCGGGACACCTTACAGCAGTACTTC.

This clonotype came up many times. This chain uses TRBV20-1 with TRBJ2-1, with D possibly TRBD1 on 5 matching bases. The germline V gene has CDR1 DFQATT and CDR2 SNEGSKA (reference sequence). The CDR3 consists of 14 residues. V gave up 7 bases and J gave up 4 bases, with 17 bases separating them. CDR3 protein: CSDRSGKDYNEQFF. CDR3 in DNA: TGCAGTGACCGTTCAGGGAAGGATTACAATGAGCAGTTCTTC.

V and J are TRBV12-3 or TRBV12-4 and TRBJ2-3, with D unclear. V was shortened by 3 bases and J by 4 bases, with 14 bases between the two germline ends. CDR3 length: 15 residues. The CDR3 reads CASSFLSPQSDTQYF. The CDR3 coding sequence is TGTGCCAGCAGTTTCCTCTCCCCACAATCAGATACGCAGTATTTT.

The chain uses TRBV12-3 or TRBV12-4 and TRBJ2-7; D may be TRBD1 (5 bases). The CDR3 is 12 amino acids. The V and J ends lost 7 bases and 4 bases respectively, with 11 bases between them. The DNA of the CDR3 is TGTGCCAGCAACAGGTTAGGGTACGAGCAGTACTTC. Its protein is CASNRLGYEQYF.